The T cell receptor beta chain under discussion was sequenced for a study of blood T cell repertoires in COVID-19. Study summary: Acute-phase and convalescent COVID-19 samples originated in the United States, Italy and Spain. PBMCs, B-cell-depleted T cells, or T cells provided the cDNA or gDNA that made up the material.

Germline V lookup: CDR1 SGDLS, CDR2 YYNGEE. V was trimmed by 0 bases and J by 2 bases, leaving 10 bases between them. The CDR3 is made up of 15 amino acids. Study processing details: Quantification of nucleated cells was approximated via reference gene primer amplification. Sequencing used immunoSEQ multiplex PCR; TCRdb keeps in-frame clones, though not all of them. The DNA gave D and trimming, while V, J and clone size come from that table. The data hold roughly 24,000 clones, with under 90% observed a single time. The rearrangement links TRBV9 to TRBJ2-3, with D tentatively TRBD2 (6 bases). The TCR originated in a human donor in a cohort sampled during active COVID-19. The sample consisted of peripheral blood. The CDR3 coding sequence is TGTGCCAGCAGCGTAGCGGGAGTCCCCACAGATACGCAGTATTTT. This codes for CASSVAGVPTDTQYF.